Included here is one TCR beta chain sequence, with context. What it binds is not known. The length of the CDR3 is 15 residues. Germline V gives CDR1 SGHDN, CDR2 FVKESK. The V and J ends lost 2 bases and 8 bases, in that order; junction bases with no gene match: 5. The data are from a study of PD-1 blockade in classical Hodgkin lymphoma. Study-wide results and limits: There remain no defined causes for the repertoire differences, which possibly reflect disease activity or prior therapy. Initiation of nivolumab under 1 year after ASCT led to exclusion of patients. Significant TCR diversity gains by C4D1 occurred in CD4+ but not CD8+ cells. Compared with healthy donors, newly diagnosed patients reportedly showed lower baseline TCR diversity.

Clones were read by immunoSEQ multiplex PCR, and TCRdb kept only the in-frame ones, dropping some. The profile covers some 58,000 clones, with about 90% appearing a single time and under 13% taken by the ten largest. Time point specified: cycle 4 day 1 (C4D1), after 6 weeks of nivolumab. Each patient experienced a relapse that followed autologous stem cell transplantation, and brentuximab vedotin exposure varied. The source material was peripheral blood mononuclear cells (PBMCs), sampled before the fourth cycle of nivolumab. The V gene is TRBV14, the J gene TRBJ1-4; 10 bases map to TRBD1. This TCR derives from a human donor with classical Hodgkin lymphoma. This chain's CDR3 is CASSQIRDRGEKLFF. In DNA, the CDR3 is TGTGCCAGCAGCCAAATCCGGGACAGGGGAGAAAAACTGTTTTTT.